The T cell receptor beta chain described here comes from a study of blood T cells in healthy people across ages. Germline loops: CDR1 KGHSH, CDR2 LQKENI. This CDR3 spans 16 amino acids. V shed 3 bases and J 7 bases; nucleotides not matched to a gene: 13. Study observations and caveats: The study lacked donor CMV status, which possibly confounded expanded clonotype changes. Relative to aged donors, long-lived donors carried more naive CD4+ cells and displayed higher diversity.

Through a sample-barcoded 5' primer and a J-beta primer mix, a second PCR was run for roughly 7 to 12 cycles. Sequencing yielded, for each sample, at least 2.5 million paired-end reads carrying CDR3. TCRdb used MiXCR to reprocess the 5' RACE reads, holding one entry per CDR3 protein. The sample includes 700,000 or so distinct CDR3 sequences, around 43% of them seen just once. As for this clonotype: Its target is not known.

The TCR comes from a man aged 80 or over in good health. This chain uses TRBV18 with TRBJ2-7; 9 nucleotides line up with TRBD2. The sequenced sample was blood. CDR3 coding DNA: TGTGCCAGCTCACCTATGACTAGCGGCGGTCGGGATGAGCAGTACTTC. The encoded protein is CASSPMTSGGRDEQYF.